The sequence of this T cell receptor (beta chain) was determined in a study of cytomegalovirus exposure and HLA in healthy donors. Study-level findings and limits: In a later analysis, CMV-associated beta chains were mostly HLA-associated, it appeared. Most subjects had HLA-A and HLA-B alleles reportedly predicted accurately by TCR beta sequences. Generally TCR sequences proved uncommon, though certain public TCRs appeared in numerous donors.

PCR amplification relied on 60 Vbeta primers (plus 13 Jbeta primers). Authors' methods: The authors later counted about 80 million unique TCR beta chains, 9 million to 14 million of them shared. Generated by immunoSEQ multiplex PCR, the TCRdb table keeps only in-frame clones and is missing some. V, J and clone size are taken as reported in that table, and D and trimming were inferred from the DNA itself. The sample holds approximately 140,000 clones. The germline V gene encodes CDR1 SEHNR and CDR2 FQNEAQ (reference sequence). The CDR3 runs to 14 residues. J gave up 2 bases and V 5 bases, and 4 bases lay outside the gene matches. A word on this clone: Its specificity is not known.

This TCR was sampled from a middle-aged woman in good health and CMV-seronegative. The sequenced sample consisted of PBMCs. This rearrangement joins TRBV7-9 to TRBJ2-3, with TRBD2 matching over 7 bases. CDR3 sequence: CASSTLAPTDTQYF. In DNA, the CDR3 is TGTGCCAGCAGCACACTAGCGCCCACAGATACGCAGTATTTT.